Listed below are T cell receptor beta chains from one sample, sequenced in a study of Ad26.COV2.S vaccination and SARS-CoV-2 variants. Some clones are missing from TCRdb's copy, which holds only in-frame ones; the method was immunoSEQ multiplex PCR. The table includes over 400,000 clones, roughly nine tenths detected once. The specimen was peripheral blood, collected in a trial of Ad26.COV2.S vaccine versus placebo. These receptors all come from a person aged 18-60 years who received the Ad26.COV2.S COVID-19 vaccine or a placebo. Each CDR3 is given with its conserved first and last residue. The D gene is left open where the match is weak.

TRBD1 TRBV9 15 CASSHDRGGGEKLFF
. TRBV7-5 14 CARSLAETGNTIYF
TRBD1 TRBV7-9 15 CASIMWDSSYNEQFF
. TRBV5-1 14 CASSSTNRDPGYTF
. TRBV7-2 14 CASSLRRGLYGYTF
TRBD2 TRBV4-3 16 CASSPLDGLAANEQFF
. TRBV2 14 CASTLLTGTGGYTF
TRBD2 TRBV9 15 CASSAQAGAYNEQFF
. TRBV2 16 CASSKRDSLNTGELFF
. TRBV6-5 14 CASSYSTDTGELFF
TRBD1 TRBV5-1 15 CASSTGTAETETQYF
. TRBV11-2 14 CASSFPDTLNTIYF
TRBD2 TRBV4-2 17 CASSQGPRTSGTDTQYF
. TRBV27 13 CASSLSGRSEAFF
. TRBV6-5 13 CASSWAGGYGYTF
. TRBV6-5 15 CASSYRPTPGDEQFF
. TRBV28 14 CAIQPVTIYNEQFF
. TRBV5-4 17 CASSSLQGAVVQSPLHF
TRBD2 TRBV5-1 19 CASSLTGTSGASYQETQYF
. TRBV6-2/TRBV6-3 13 CASSLVGNQPQHF
. TRBV19 16 CASSIFRGYSNQPQHF
TRBD2 TRBV9 15 CASSAGLAGYNEQFF
TRBD2 TRBV5-1 15 CASSERTSDTDTQYF
. TRBV4-3 17 CASSQWRGGVGNTEAFF
. TRBV15 15 CATSRVFGGHSPLHF
TRBD2 TRBV6-2/TRBV6-3 17 CASSRHGTSGGTDTQYF
TRBD2 TRBV9 15 CASSEGLAVYNEQFF
TRBD2 TRBV6-2/TRBV6-3 16 CASSYSLREFADTQYF
. TRBV11-2 17 CASSFDRGPGPYNEQFF
. TRBV11-3 14 CASSLGLPTDTQYF
. TRBV6-2/TRBV6-3 17 CASSYPRDQYLYNEQFF
. TRBV28 15 CASSLGGAKTGELFF
. TRBV24-1 12 CATSGEGTGYTF
. TRBV15 14 CATSRKGGNSPLHF
. TRBV5-5 13 CASSGRLFQPQHF
. TRBV30 10 CAWMGAVAFF
. TRBV15 16 CATSRSLQGNEGEQYF
. TRBV15 15 CATSRDRGINTEAFF
. TRBV7-2 14 CASRRGGTVYGYTF
TRBD2 TRBV4-1 15 CASSRVLASYNEQFF
. TRBV19 13 CASTGQYQQPQHF
. TRBV7-3 12 CASSLTYGELFF
. TRBV18 14 CASSREWEGRAQHF
. TRBV5-6 12 CASIDITDTQYF
TRBD2 TRBV28 14 CASSSGGRYGELFF
. TRBV3-1/TRBV3-2 14 CASSQRKSGNTIYF
. TRBV18 17 CASSPLASSATNEKLFF
. TRBV3-1/TRBV3-2 12 CASSQGGYGYTF
. TRBV7-2 14 CASSLRAQGYEQYF
. TRBV5-4 13 CASSPTRADTQYF
. TRBV2 13 CASDEGITNEQFF
. TRBV5-4 12 CASSFPSETQYF
. TRBV6-5 16 CASSYSRWTRGEKLFF